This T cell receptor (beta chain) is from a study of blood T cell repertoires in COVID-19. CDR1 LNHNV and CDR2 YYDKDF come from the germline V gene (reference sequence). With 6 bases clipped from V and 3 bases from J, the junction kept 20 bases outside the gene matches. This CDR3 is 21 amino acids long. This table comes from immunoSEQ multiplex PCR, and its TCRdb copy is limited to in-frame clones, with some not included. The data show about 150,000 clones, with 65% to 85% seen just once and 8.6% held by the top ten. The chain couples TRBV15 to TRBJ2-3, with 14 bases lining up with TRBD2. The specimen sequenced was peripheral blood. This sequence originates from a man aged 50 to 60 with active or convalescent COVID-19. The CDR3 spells CATRLPGARGLAGAGTDTQYF. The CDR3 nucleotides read TGTGCCACCAGACTTCCGGGGGCGCGGGGACTAGCGGGAGCCGGGACAGATACGCAGTATTTT.